The 3 T cell receptor beta chains reported below all come from one sample, sequenced in a study of response to subunit inactivated influenza vaccine listed by TCRdb under 2018. The library was produced with RT-PCR. For sequencing, an Illumina HiSeq 2500 was employed. TCRdb trimmed the raw reads at Q25, called clones with MiXCR and kept productive beta chains. For every CDR3 protein sequence, its rows merge into one entry that carries the most common genes and DNA. This sample holds roughly 700,000 distinct CDR3 sequences; around 13% were observed only once. Less than 7% of the sample lies in the top ten. The sequencing here drew on PBMCs from blood, taken approximately 15 days before vaccination. Receptors originate from a man aged 45-65 years who received an inactivated influenza vaccine. Donor details come from another sample of the same person, matched by shared clones.

This chain uses TRBV6-2 or TRBV6-3 with TRBJ2-3; 8 bases fit TRBD2. The V and J ends lost 2 bases and 3 bases, in that order; junction bases with no gene match: 10. Germline loops: CDR1 MNHEY, CDR2 SVGEGT. This CDR3 region has 17 residues. CDR3 sequence (DNA): TGTGCCAGCAGTTACCTATTAATAGCGGGAAGTACAGATACGCAGTATTTT. Translating gives CASSYLLIAGSTDTQYF.

This clonotype was detected many times. The DNA for the CDR3 is TGTGCCAGCAGCTTAGAGGACTTTCACCGTTATACCGATAGCAATCAGCCCCAGCATTTT. Amino acids: CASSLEDFHRYTDSNQPQHF. The chain couples TRBV11-2 to TRBJ1-5; D gene ambiguous. Germline values: CDR1 SGHAT, CDR2 FQNNGV. Trimming left V 0 bases short and J 0 bases short, with 21 bases between. The CDR3 is 20 residues long.

The chain couples TRBV7-9 to TRBJ2-1; D not certain. The CDR3 length is 14 residues. The V end lost 5 bases, the J end lost 0 bases, and 8 bases lay between the germline ends. Germline CDR1 SEHNR, CDR2 FQNEAQ (reference sequence). This CDR3 reads CASSPSSSYNEQFF. In DNA, the CDR3 is TGTGCCAGCAGCCCTTCAAGCTCCTACAATGAGCAGTTCTTC.